The source of this TCR beta chain is a study of T cell clusters in autoimmune cytopenias. Broader study findings: TRB repertoire shifts in secondary cytopenia and chronic lymphocytic leukemia mostly reflected lymphoma, not autoimmunity. Comparing secondary cytopenia with chronic lymphocytic leukemia showed no cluster-lack signature, apparently masked by lymphoma repertoire.

For this clonotype: Its antigen is currently unknown.

The CDR3 length is 13 residues. CDR1 GTSNPN and CDR2 SVGIG come from the germline V gene (reference sequence). Each sample's input was 250 ng genomic DNA, approximately 37,500 genome equivalents. Multiplex touch-down PCR amplified TRB using TRB-A and TRB-B pools in one tube. TCRdb reprocessed the multiplex PCR reads, keeping one entry per CDR3 protein, no DNA. The data include 3,100 or so distinct CDR3 sequences; the top ten clones carry around 30%. Sequencing was done on a sample of peripheral blood. The chain combines TRBV30 with TRBJ2-2; TCRdb's D gene call, TRBD1, goes unchecked for lack of DNA. The TCR originated in a human donor with an autoimmune cytopenia or autoimmune hepatitis (not recorded which). The CDR3 sequence is CAWIGTSTGELFF.